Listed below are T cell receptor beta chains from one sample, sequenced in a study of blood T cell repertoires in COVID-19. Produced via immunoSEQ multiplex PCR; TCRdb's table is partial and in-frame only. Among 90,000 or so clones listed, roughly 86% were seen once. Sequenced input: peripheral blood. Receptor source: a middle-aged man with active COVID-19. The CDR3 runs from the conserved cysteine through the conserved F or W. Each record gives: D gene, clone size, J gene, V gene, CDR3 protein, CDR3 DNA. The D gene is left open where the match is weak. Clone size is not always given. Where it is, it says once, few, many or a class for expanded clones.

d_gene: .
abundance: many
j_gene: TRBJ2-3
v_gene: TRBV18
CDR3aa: CASSLNRGLRSTDTQYF
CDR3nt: TGTGCCAGCTCACTCAACCGGGGTCTCAGATCCACAGATACGCAGTATTTT

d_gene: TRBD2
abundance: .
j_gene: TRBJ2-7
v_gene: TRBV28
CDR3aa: CASSLGIAGGYEQYF
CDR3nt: TGTGCCAGCAGTTTAGGTATAGCGGGGGGGTACGAGCAGTACTTC

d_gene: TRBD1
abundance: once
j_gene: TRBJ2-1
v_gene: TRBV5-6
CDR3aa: CASSLEGQGVREQFF
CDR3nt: TGTGCCAGCAGCTTGGAGGGACAGGGTGTTCGGGAGCAGTTCTTC

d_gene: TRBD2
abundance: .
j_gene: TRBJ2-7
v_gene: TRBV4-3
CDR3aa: CASSHLAGGSSYEQYF
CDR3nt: TGCGCCAGCAGCCATTTAGCGGGGGGGAGCTCCTACGAGCAGTACTTC

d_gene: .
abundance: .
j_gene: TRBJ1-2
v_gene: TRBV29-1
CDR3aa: CSAPEDKAHYGYTF
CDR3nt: TGCAGCGCCCCCGAAGACAAGGCCCACTATGGCTACACCTTC

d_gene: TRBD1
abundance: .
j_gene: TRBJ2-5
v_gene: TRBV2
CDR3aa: CASSEQDRGRETQYF
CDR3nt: TGTGCCAGCAGTGAACAGGACAGGGGGCGGGAGACCCAGTACTTC

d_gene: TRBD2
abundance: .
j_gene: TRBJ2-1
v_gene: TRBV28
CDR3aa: CASSPHGGDHNEQFF
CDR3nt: TGTGCCAGCAGTCCCCATGGGGGGGATCACAATGAGCAGTTCTTC

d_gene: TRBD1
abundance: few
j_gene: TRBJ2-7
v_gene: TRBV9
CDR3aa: CASSPLWDSMNEQYF
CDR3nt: TGTGCCAGCAGCCCCTTGTGGGACAGTATGAACGAGCAGTACTTC

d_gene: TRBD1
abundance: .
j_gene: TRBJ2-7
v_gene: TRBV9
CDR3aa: CASSAGQSSYEQYF
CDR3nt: TGTGCCAGCAGCGCGGGACAGAGCTCCTACGAGCAGTACTTC

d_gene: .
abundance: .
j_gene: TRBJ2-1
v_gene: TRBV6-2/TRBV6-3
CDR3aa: CASSYSQDSFDEQFF
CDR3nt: TGTGCCAGCAGTTACTCCCAAGACTCGTTCGATGAGCAGTTCTTC

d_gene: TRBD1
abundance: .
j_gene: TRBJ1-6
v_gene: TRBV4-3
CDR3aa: CASSPGDGTVNSPLHF
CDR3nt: TGCGCCAGCAGCCCAGGTGACGGGACAGTTAATTCACCCCTCCACTTT

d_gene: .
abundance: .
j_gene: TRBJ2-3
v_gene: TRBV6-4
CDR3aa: CASSKFRTDTQYF
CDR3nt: TGTGCCAGCAGTAAGTTCCGGACAGATACGCAGTATTTT

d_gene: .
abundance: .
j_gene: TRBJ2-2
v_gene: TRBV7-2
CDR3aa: CASGANTGELFF
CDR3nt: TGTGCCTCAGGGGCGAATACCGGGGAGCTGTTTTTT

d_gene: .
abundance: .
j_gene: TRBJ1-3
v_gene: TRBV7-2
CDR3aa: CASSLGSSGNTIYF
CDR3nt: TGTGCCAGCAGCCTAGGGAGCTCTGGAAACACCATATATTTT

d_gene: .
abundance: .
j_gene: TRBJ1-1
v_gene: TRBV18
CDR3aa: CASSQTSYRNTEAFF
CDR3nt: TGTGCCAGCTCCCAAACTTCATACAGGAACACTGAAGCTTTCTTT

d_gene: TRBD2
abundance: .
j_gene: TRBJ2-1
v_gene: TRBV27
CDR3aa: CASGLTGGSYNEQFF
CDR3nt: TGTGCCAGCGGATTGACGGGGGGCTCCTACAATGAGCAGTTCTTC

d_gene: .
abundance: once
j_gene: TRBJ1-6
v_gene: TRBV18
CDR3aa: CASSPQQGYNNSPLHF
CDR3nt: TGTGCCAGCTCACCCCAACAGGGTTATAATAATTCACCCCTCCACTTT

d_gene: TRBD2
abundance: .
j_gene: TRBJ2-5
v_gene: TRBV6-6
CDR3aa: CASSYSMGGGKETQYF
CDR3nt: TGTGCCAGCAGTTACTCGATGGGGGGAGGGAAAGAGACCCAGTACTTC

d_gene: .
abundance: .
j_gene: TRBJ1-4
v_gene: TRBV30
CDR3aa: CAWSNGAGRKLFF
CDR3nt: TGTGCCTGGAGTAATGGGGCAGGGCGAAAACTGTTTTTT

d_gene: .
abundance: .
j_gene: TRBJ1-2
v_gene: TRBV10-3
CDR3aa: CAVYSGDPPYGYTF
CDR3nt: TGTGCCGTGTACTCAGGGGACCCGCCGTATGGCTACACCTTC

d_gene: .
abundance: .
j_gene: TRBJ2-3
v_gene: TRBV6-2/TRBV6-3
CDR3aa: CASSYASQSTDTQYF
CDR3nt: TGTGCCAGCAGTTATGCTAGCCAGAGCACAGATACGCAGTATTTT

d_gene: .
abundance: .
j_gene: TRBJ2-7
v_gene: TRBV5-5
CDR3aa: CASSPGTPYEQYF
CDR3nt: TGTGCCAGCAGCCCTGGGACTCCCTACGAGCAGTACTTC

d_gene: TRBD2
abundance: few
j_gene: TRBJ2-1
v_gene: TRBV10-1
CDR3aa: CASNRRWGGYNEQFF
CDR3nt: TGCGCCAGCAACCGGCGTTGGGGGGGCTACAATGAGCAGTTCTTC

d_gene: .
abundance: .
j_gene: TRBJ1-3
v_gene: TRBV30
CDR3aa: CAWSTGISGNTIYF
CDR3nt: TGTGCCTGGTCGACGGGGATCTCTGGAAACACCATATATTTT

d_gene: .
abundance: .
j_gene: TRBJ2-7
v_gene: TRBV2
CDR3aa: CASSVSGEQYF
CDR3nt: TGTGCCAGCAGTGTTTCGGGCGAGCAGTACTTC

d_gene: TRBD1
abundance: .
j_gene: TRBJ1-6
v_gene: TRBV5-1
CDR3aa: CASSTFRQSGQGGSPLHF
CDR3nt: TGCGCCAGCAGCACCTTCCGACAGTCGGGACAGGGAGGTTCACCCCTCCACTTT

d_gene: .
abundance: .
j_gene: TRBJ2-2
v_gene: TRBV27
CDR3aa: CASSFRGIGELFF
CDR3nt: TGTGCCAGCAGTTTTCGGGGGATCGGGGAGCTGTTTTTT

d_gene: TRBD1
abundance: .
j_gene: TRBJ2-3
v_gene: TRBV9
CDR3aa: CASSVAQGQGARDTQYF
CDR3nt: TGTGCCAGCAGCGTAGCCCAGGGACAGGGGGCCCGTGATACGCAGTATTTT

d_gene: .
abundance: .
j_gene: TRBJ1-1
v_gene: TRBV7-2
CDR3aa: CASSFLRPETNTEAFF
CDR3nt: TGTGCCAGCAGCTTCCTTCGGCCGGAGACGAACACTGAAGCTTTCTTT

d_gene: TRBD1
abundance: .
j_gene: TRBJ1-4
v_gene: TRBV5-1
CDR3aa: CASRGQATNEKLFF
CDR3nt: TGCGCCAGCCGCGGACAGGCAACTAATGAAAAACTGTTTTTT

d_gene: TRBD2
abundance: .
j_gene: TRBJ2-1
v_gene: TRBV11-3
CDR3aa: CASSLGAGGPLIHEQFF
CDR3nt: TGTGCCAGCAGCTTGGGAGCGGGAGGGCCGTTGATCCATGAGCAGTTCTTC

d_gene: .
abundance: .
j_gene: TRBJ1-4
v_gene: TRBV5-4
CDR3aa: CASSSDVGQNEKLFF
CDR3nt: TGTGCCAGCAGCTCCGACGTCGGACAGAATGAAAAACTGTTTTTT

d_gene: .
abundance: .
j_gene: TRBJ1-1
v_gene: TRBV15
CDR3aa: CATSAGLGGMNTEAFF
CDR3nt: TGTGCCACCAGCGCCGGTCTGGGGGGGATGAACACTGAAGCTTTCTTT

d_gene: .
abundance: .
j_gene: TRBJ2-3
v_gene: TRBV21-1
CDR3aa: CASSKGTCKHGDTQYF
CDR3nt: TGTGCCAGCAGCAAGGGGACATGTAAACATGGGGATACGCAGTATTTT

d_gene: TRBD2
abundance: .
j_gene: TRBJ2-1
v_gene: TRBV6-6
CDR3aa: CASCGVAGGPGEQFF
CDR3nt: TGTGCCTCTTGCGGGGTAGCGGGAGGGCCAGGGGAGCAGTTCTTC

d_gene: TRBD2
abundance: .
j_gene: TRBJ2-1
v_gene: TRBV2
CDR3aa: CASRRLAGGPNEQFF
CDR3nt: TGTGCCAGCAGGAGACTAGCGGGAGGGCCGAATGAGCAGTTCTTC

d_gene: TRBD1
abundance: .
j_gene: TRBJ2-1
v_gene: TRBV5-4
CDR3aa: CASSLAGQGHGEQFF
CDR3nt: TGTGCCAGCAGCTTGGCTGGACAGGGTCATGGAGAGCAGTTCTTC

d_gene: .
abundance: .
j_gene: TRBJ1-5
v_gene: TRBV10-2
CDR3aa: CATSDGGPQHF
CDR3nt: TGCGCCACCTCGGACGGGGGGCCCCAGCATTTT

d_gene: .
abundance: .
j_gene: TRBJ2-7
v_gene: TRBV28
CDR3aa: CASSSHGTGSYEQYF
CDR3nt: TGTGCCAGCAGTTCGCATGGCACAGGCTCCTACGAGCAGTACTTC

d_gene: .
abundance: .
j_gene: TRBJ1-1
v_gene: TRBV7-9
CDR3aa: CASSPTTGLNTEAFF
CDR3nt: TGTGCCAGCAGCCCCACCACAGGGCTGAACACTGAAGCTTTCTTT

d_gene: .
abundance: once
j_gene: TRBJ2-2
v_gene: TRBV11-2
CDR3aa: CASGLSQVTGELFF
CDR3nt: TGTGCCAGCGGCCTATCCCAGGTCACCGGGGAGCTGTTTTTT

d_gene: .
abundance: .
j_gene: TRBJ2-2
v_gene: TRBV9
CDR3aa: CASSVVRGANTGELFF
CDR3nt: TGTGCCAGCAGCGTAGTACGTGGAGCGAACACCGGGGAGCTGTTTTTT

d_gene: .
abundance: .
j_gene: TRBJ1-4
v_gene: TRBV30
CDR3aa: CAWSPQIGEKLFF
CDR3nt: TGTGCCTGGAGTCCCCAAATCGGTGAAAAACTGTTTTTT

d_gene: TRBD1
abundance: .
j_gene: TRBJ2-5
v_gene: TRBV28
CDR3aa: CASSLQGAWETQYF
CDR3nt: TGTGCCAGCAGTTTGCAGGGGGCCTGGGAGACCCAGTACTTC

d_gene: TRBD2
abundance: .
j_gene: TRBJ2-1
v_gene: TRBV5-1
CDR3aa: CASSLDSGTSARGEQFF
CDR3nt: TGCGCCAGCAGCTTGGACAGCGGGACTAGCGCTAGAGGGGAGCAGTTCTTC

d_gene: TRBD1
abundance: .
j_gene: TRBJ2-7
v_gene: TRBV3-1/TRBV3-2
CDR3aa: CASSQEGDRVCEQYF
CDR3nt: TGTGCCAGCAGCCAAGAGGGGGACAGGGTGTGCGAGCAGTACTTC

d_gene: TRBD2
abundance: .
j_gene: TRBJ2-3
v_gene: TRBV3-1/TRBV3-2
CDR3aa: CASSPQTSGRIRGTDTQYF
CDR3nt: TGTGCCAGCAGCCCCCAGACTAGCGGGAGGATTCGGGGCACAGATACGCAGTATTTT

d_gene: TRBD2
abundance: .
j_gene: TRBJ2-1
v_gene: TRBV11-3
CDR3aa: CASSLGGRVDEQFF
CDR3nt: TGTGCCAGCAGCTTGGGCGGGAGGGTCGATGAGCAGTTCTTC

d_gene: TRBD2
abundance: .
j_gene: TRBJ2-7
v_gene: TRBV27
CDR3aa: CASRGLADYEQYF
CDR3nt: TGTGCCAGCAGAGGACTAGCGGACTACGAGCAGTACTTC

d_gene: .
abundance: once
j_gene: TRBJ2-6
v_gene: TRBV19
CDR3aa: CASSIGSPGTGANVLTF
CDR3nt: TGTGCCAGTAGTATAGGGTCTCCAGGGACAGGGGCCAACGTCCTGACTTTC

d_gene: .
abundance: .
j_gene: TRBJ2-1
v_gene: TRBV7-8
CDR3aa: CASRTTGLSYNEQFF
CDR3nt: TGTGCCAGCAGAACAACGGGACTCTCCTACAATGAGCAGTTCTTC

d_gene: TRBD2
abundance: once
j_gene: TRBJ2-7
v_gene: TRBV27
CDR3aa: CASSTSGRAGAQEQYF
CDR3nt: TGTGCCAGCAGTACTAGCGGGAGGGCCGGGGCACAAGAGCAGTACTTC

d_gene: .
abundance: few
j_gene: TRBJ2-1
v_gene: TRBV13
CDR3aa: CASSLGGWESAYNEQFF
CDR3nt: TGTGCCAGCAGCTTAGGCGGGTGGGAGAGCGCCTACAATGAGCAGTTCTTC